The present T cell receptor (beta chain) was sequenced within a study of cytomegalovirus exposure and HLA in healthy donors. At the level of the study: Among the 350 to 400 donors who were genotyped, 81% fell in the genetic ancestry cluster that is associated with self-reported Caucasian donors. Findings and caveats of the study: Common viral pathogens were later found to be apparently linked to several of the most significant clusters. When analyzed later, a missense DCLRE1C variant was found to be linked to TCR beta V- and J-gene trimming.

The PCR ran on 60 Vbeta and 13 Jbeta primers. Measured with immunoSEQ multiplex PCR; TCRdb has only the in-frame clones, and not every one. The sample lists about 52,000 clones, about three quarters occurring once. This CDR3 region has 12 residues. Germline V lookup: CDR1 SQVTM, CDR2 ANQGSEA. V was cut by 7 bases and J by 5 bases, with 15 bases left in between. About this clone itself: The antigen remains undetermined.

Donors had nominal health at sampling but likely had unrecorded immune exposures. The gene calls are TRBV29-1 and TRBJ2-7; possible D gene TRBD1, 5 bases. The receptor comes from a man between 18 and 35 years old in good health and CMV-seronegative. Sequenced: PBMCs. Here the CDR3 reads CSAWGLGNEQYF. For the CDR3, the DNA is TGCAGCGCCTGGGGCCTTGGTAACGAGCAGTACTTC.